What follows is one T cell receptor (beta chain) and its context. Its antigen remains unknown. Each CDR3 protein is one row after TCRdb ran MiXCR on the 5' RACE reads. The sample lists under 1 million distinct CDR3 sequences; around 12% were seen once. Each donor was a healthy Caucasian. This entry belongs to a study of identical twins. Study-wide points: Cord blood beta clonotypes present at high abundance carried fewer insertions; no such pattern appeared in memory repertoires.

The CDR3 totals 14 residues. V was clipped by 5 bases and J by 7 bases, with 18 bases between them. Germline V lookup: CDR1 DFQATT, CDR2 SNEGSKA (reference sequence). The sample was also reused in another study, on yellow fever vaccine responses in identical twins.

The V call is TRBV20-1, the J call TRBJ2-4; D is possibly TRBD1 (7 bases). The receptor's source is a woman aged 18-29 years in good health. Sequenced: PBMCs. The CDR3 sequence: CSAPSGGRKNIQYF. Written as DNA, the CDR3 is TGCAGTGCTCCCTCAGGGGGGAGAAAGAACATTCAGTACTTC.